The 8 T cell receptor beta chains given below trace back to one sample, sequenced in a study of blood T cells in healthy people across ages (dated by TCRdb to about 2015). Library preparation was by 5' RACE. Sequencing relied on an Illumina HiSeq 2500. A second PCR of 7 to 11 cycles was performed with a sample-barcoded 5' primer and a J-beta primer mix. The public reads were run again by TCRdb, first through fastp at Q25 and then through MiXCR, and only productive beta chains were kept. Rows are combined by CDR3 protein, so each entry shows the most common genes and DNA. The sample table holds roughly 1.5 million distinct CDR3 sequences, of which roughly two fifths were seen once. More than 4% of the sample lies in the top ten. The source material was blood. All receptors derive from a young woman in good health.

The V call is TRBV28, the J call TRBJ2-4, with D maybe TRBD2 (6 bases). V lost 8 bases and J lost 13, with 15 bases in between. The CDR3 loop spans 11 amino acids. Looked up from germline, CDR1 is MDHEN and CDR2 is SYDVKM. In DNA form, the CDR3 reads TGTGCCAGCCGTGCTGCTCGGGAGCAGTACTTC. Amino acids: CASRAAREQYF. Together with reference TRBV28 and TRBJ2-4, the CDR3 gives the full variable domain: DVKVTQSSRYLVKRTGEKVFLECVQDMDHENMFWYRQDPGLGLRLIYFSYDVKMKEKGDIPEGYSVSREKKERFSLILESASTNQTSMYLCASRAAREQYFGAGTRLSVL.

This clonotype was observed a single time. This sequence joins TRBV7-8 and TRBJ2-7; D might be TRBD2 (6 bases). The germline V and J ends were trimmed by 1 base and 3 bases, with 13 bases remaining between them. Germline loops: CDR1 SGHVS, CDR2 FQNEAQ. The CDR3 totals 15 residues. The CDR3 sequence: CASSLVLEGYYEQYF. DNA of the CDR3: TGTGCCAGCAGCTTAGTGCTGGAGGGGTACTACGAGCAGTACTTC.

This clonotype was counted a few times. This chain links TRBV4-3 with TRBJ2-7, with D possibly matching TRBD2 (5 bases). This CDR3 has 15 amino acids. V lost 0 bases and J 3 bases, leaving 12 bases between the germline ends. From germline, CDR1 is LGHNA and CDR2 YSLEER. The DNA of the CDR3 is TGCGCCAGCAGCCAAGATGTGGGGAGCGGCTACGAGCAGTACTTC. Protein sequence: CASSQDVGSGYEQYF.

V usage is TRBV5-1 and J usage is TRBJ2-7; the match to TRBD1 covers 8 bases. Germline V gene data show CDR1 as SGHRS and CDR2 as YFSETQ. CDR3 size: 13 residues. V lost 4 bases and J lost 3; bases outside the gene matches: 3. The CDR3 loop is CASSQTGDYEQYF. CDR3 nucleotides: TGCGCCAGCAGCCAGACAGGGGACTACGAGCAGTACTTC.

In this sample, this clonotype turned up a few times. The J gene is TRBJ2-3, the V gene TRBV20-1; D remains unclear. The germline V gene encodes CDR1 DFQATT and CDR2 SNEGSKA (reference sequence). V lost 2 bases to trimming and J lost 0 bases, with 9 bases between them. CDR3 length: 14 residues. CDR3 residues: CSARPVSSTDTQYF. The CDR3 region has the DNA TGCAGTGCTAGACCGGTCTCTAGCACAGATACGCAGTATTTT.

The chain is built from TRBV27 and TRBJ1-5; weak D call: TRBD1 (5 bases). With 2 bases removed from V and 6 bases from J, the gap between germline ends came to 14 bases. The CDR3 covers 15 residues. Germline CDR1 MNHEY, CDR2 SMNVEV (reference sequence). The CDR3 DNA sequence: TGTGCCAGCAGTTTAGATGGGGCCCTTTCTCAGCCCCAGCATTTT. Protein sequence: CASSLDGALSQPQHF.

The chain recombines TRBV6-2 or TRBV6-3 with TRBJ1-2; D is possibly TRBD1 (5 bases). The CDR3 runs to 12 residues. The V gene's germline CDR1 is MNHEY and CDR2 SVGEGT. Trimming removed 8 bases at V and 4 bases at J, with 11 bases between. The CDR3: CASDRGIYGYTF. DNA for the CDR3: TGTGCCAGCGATCGGGGGATCTATGGCTACACCTTC.

The sample holds a few counts of this clonotype. The rearrangement joins TRBV12-3 or TRBV12-4 to TRBJ1-5; D might be TRBD1 (5 bases). The V gene lost 7 bases and the J gene lost 9 bases, with 31 bases spanning the gap. The CDR3 runs to 18 residues. CDR3 in amino acids: CASTRKFNGDGASWPQHF. The CDR3 bases are TGTGCCAGCACCAGAAAGTTCAACGGGGACGGGGCTTCTTGGCCCCAGCATTTT.